The 26 T cell receptor beta chains presented below share a single source sample, sequenced in a study of neoadjuvant anti-PD-1 for oral cavity cancer (dated by TCRdb to 2020 to 2023). The receptor library was made with the immunoSEQ multiplex PCR assay. The clones in this table, taken by TCRdb from immuneACCESS, are in-frame only. Not every clone is retained; where verified, under half of the shortfall comes from an unresolved V gene, and the cause of the rest is unknown. Present in this sample are about 72,000 clones, more than 70% of which were seen just once. The top ten hold about 3.7% of the sample. What this sample's time point label stands for: before neoadjuvant nivolumab. Sequencing used PBMCs, obtained before nivolumab (anti-PD-1) treatment. The receptors derive from a person aged 35 to 85 with oral cavity squamous cell carcinoma.

The chain recombines TRBV7-2 with TRBJ2-7; the D is unclear. CDR1 is SGHTA and CDR2 is FQGNSA in the germline V gene. The CDR3 extends over 14 amino acids. V lost 5 bases and J lost 3, with 14 bases in between. The CDR3 DNA reads TGTGCCAGCAGCCCATACGTTAGTAGCTACGAGCAGTACTTC. Translation gives CASSPYVSSYEQYF. Combining the CDR3 with reference TRBV7-2 and TRBJ2-7 gives the whole variable domain GAGVSQSPSNKVTEKGKDVELRCDPISGHTALYWYRQSLGQGLEFLIYFQGNSAPDKSGLPSDRFSAERTGGSVSTLTIQRTQQEDSAVYLCASSPYVSSYEQYFGPGTRLTVT.

V usage is TRBV19 and J usage is TRBJ1-1, with D unclear. The CDR3 totals 13 residues. In germline, CDR1 is LNHDA, CDR2 SQIVND (reference sequence). Trimming left V 5 bases short and J 4 bases short, with 11 bases between. This chain's CDR3 is CASSDMGGTEAFF. The CDR3 DNA reads as TGTGCCAGTAGTGATATGGGAGGCACTGAAGCTTTCTTT.

The V and J genes are TRBV30 and TRBJ1-2; 9 bases align to TRBD1. Germline CDR1 and CDR2: GTSNPN and SVGIG (reference sequence). V shed 2 bases and J 5 bases; nucleotides not matched to a gene: 15. CDR3 length: 17 amino acids. The CDR3 region is CAWSPPGQGPLGYGYTF. The CDR3 bases are TGTGCCTGGAGTCCTCCGGGACAGGGACCTTTAGGGTATGGCTACACCTTC.

The rearrangement joins TRBV5-1 to TRBJ2-5; no definite D call. V was cut by 2 bases and J by 0 bases, with 8 bases left in between. This CDR3 has 14 residues. The germline CDR1 and CDR2 sequences are SGHRS and YFSETQ. CDR3 protein: CASSLRTNQETQYF. The CDR3 DNA reads TGCGCCAGCAGCTTACGAACAAACCAAGAGACCCAGTACTTC.

This clone was seen a few times. The chain recombines TRBV5-1 with TRBJ2-7, with a weak D call TRBD2 (6 bases). This CDR3 spans 14 amino acids. Germline values: CDR1 SGHRS, CDR2 YFSETQ. The V and J ends lost 7 bases and 0 bases respectively, with 14 bases between them. The CDR3 nucleotides read TGCGCCAGCGGGCTAGCGCGAAGCTCCTACGAGCAGTACTTC. It specifies CASGLARSSYEQYF.

The chain carries TRBV9 and TRBJ2-1; the match to TRBD2 covers 9 bases. The CDR3 is 13 amino acids. V shed 3 bases and J 9 bases; nucleotides not matched to a gene: 4. Germline V gene data show CDR1 as SGDLS and CDR2 as YYNGEE. CDR3 DNA: TGTGCCAGCAGCGGGGGACTAGCCACTGAGCAGTTCTTC. Its translation is CASSGGLATEQFF.

The CDR3 loop reads CASSLAPGVGNTIYF. DNA for the CDR3: TGCGCCAGCAGCTTGGCTCCAGGGGTGGGAAACACCATATATTTT. The chain combines TRBV5-1 with TRBJ1-3; D may be TRBD1 (6 bases). CDR1 and CDR2 from the germline V gene are SGHRS and YFSETQ. The CDR3 extends over 15 amino acids. Trimming removed 0 bases from V and 4 bases from J, with 11 bases in between.

Only a few counts were recorded for this clone. The chain has TRBV5-4 and TRBJ2-1, with 9 bases fitting TRBD2. V was pared by 0 bases and J by 7 bases, with 8 bases of the junction left unmatched. The CDR3 covers 16 residues. CDR1 and CDR2 (germline): SGHNT, YYREEE (reference sequence). The CDR3 DNA follows: TGTGCCAGCAGCTTGGTTATGATTAGCGGGAGTAATGAGCAGTTCTTC. Residues: CASSLVMISGSNEQFF.

The chain couples TRBV7-3 to TRBJ2-1; D might be TRBD1 or TRBD2, each matching 6 bases. The CDR3 extends over 17 amino acids. Germline values: CDR1 SGHTA, CDR2 FQGTGA. V gave up 4 bases and J gave up 4 bases, with 20 bases separating them. CDR3 in DNA: TGTGCCAGCAGCTCCCGGTTTCGGGGGCCTATATACAATGAGCAGTTCTTC. This translates into CASSSRFRGPIYNEQFF. The full variable domain, in which reference TRBV7-3 and TRBJ2-1 provide the parts outside the CDR3, is GAGVSQTPSNKVTEKGKYVELRCDPISGHTALYWYRQSLGQGPEFLIYFQGTGAADDSGLPNDRFFAVRPEGSVSTLKIQRTERGDSAVYLCASSSRFRGPIYNEQFFGPGTRLTVL.

The gene calls are TRBV5-1 and TRBJ1-1; tentatively, D is TRBD1 (5 bases). The V and J ends lost 0 bases and 2 bases respectively, with 14 bases between them. Germline V gene lookup returns CDR1 SGHRS and CDR2 YFSETQ. The CDR3 has 16 amino acids. CDR3 in amino acids: CASSLAGGATNTEAFF. The DNA of the CDR3 is TGCGCCAGCAGCTTGGCAGGAGGGGCCACTAACACTGAAGCTTTCTTT. Combining the CDR3 with reference TRBV5-1 and TRBJ1-1 gives the whole variable domain KAGVTQTPRYLIKTRGQQVTLSCSPISGHRSVSWYQQTPGQGLQFLFEYFSETQRNKGNFPGRFSGRQFSNSRSEMNVSTLELGDSALYLCASSLAGGATNTEAFFGQGTRLTVV.

The V and J genes are TRBV19 and TRBJ1-1, with 9 positions matching TRBD1. J was trimmed by 4 bases and V by 5 bases; bases with no gene match: 5. CDR1 is LNHDA, CDR2 SQIVND, per germline (reference sequence). The CDR3 sequence is 14 residues long. The DNA for the CDR3 is TGTGCCAGTAGTCCCGGACAGGGGACCACTGAAGCTTTCTTT. Translating gives CASSPGQGTTEAFF. The full variable domain, with the rest looked up from reference TRBV19 and TRBJ1-1, is DGGITQSPKYLFRKEGQNVTLSCEQNLNHDAMYWYRQDPGQGLRLIYYSQIVNDFQKGDIAEGYSVSREKKESFPLTVTSAQKNPTAFYLCASSPGQGTTEAFFGQGTRLTVV.

The chain is built from TRBV28 and TRBJ2-4; 7 nucleotides align to TRBD2. Germline V gives CDR1 MDHEN, CDR2 SYDVKM. The CDR3 is 14 residues long. The J segment lost 4 bases and the V segment lost 3 bases, leaving 3 bases of the junction unmatched. The CDR3 bases are TGTGCCAGCAGTTTTGAACTAGCGAAAAACATTCAGTACTTC. It is translated as CASSFELAKNIQYF.

V is TRBV7-8 and J is TRBJ1-1; D ambiguous. The CDR3 sequence is 15 residues long. Per germline, CDR1 SGHVS and CDR2 FQNEAQ. Trimming took 2 bases from V and 4 from J, leaving 14 bases between them. DNA for the CDR3: TGTGCCAGCAGCTTAACTGAGGGAAGAGGCACTGAAGCTTTCTTT. It translates to CASSLTEGRGTEAFF.

The CDR3 loop reads CASSQTGRLGTEAFF. The CDR3 DNA sequence: TGTGCCAGCAGCCAAACGGGACGATTGGGCACTGAAGCTTTCTTT. The V gene is TRBV14, the J gene TRBJ1-1; D possibly corresponds to TRBD1 (5 bases). This CDR3 contains 15 residues. V dropped 2 bases and J dropped 4 bases, with 14 bases sitting between them. Germline CDR1 and CDR2: SGHDN and FVKESK.

Comment on this clone: Its ends do not fully match the called genes, so a read error is possible. The chain uses TRBV11-2 and TRBJ1-1; D ambiguous. The CDR3 covers 11 residues. Germline V CDR1 and CDR2: SGHAT, FQNNGV. CDR3 loop: CASSTRVGYVF. Written as DNA, the CDR3 is TGTGCCAGCAGCACGCGGGTGGGTTATGTTTTT. Combining the CDR3 with reference TRBV11-2 and TRBJ1-1 gives the whole variable domain EAGVAQSPRYKIIEKRQSVAFWCNPISGHATLYWYQQILGQGPKLLIQFQNNGVVDDSQLPKDRFSAERLKGVDSTLKIQPAKLEDSAVYLCASSTRVGYVFGQGTRLTVV.

The chain recombines TRBV6-5 with TRBJ1-1; D is undetermined. This CDR3 has 14 residues. Germline CDR1 reads MNHEY; CDR2 reads SVGAGI. V was cut by 0 bases and J by 1 base, with 6 bases left in between. For the CDR3, the DNA is TGTGCCAGCAGTTACTCGTTTCAGAACACTGAAGCTTTCTTT. This translates into CASSYSFQNTEAFF.

This sequence joins TRBV5-1 and TRBJ2-7, with 8 bases matching TRBD1. This CDR3 contains 17 residues. From germline, CDR1 is SGHRS and CDR2 YFSETQ. The V gene end was trimmed by 0 bases and the J gene end by 5 bases; junction bases not matched to a gene: 13. The DNA for the CDR3 is TGCGCCAGCAGCTTGGGAACCCACGCAGGGGGCTTCGACGAGCAGTACTTC. Translating it yields CASSLGTHAGGFDEQYF.

This clone was recorded once. The chain has TRBV7-2 and TRBJ1-5; no firm D call. This CDR3 has 15 amino acids. The V gene lost 5 bases and the J gene lost 3 bases, with 14 bases spanning the gap. Germline V gene sequence: CDR1 SGHTA, CDR2 FQGNSA. The CDR3 is CASSPSSANNQPQHF. CDR3 sequence (DNA): TGTGCCAGCAGCCCGTCTTCAGCCAACAATCAGCCCCAGCATTTT.

The J gene is TRBJ2-1, the V gene TRBV9; maybe TRBD2 (5 bases). Germline CDR1 SGDLS, CDR2 YYNGEE. This CDR3 is built from 15 residues. V was shortened by 3 bases and J by 0 bases, with 10 bases between the two germline ends. The CDR3 bases are TGTGCCAGCAGCGCCTGGGAGAGCTCCTACAATGAGCAGTTCTTC. Translating gives CASSAWESSYNEQFF.

The chain recombines TRBV7-8 with TRBJ2-6; 7 positions match TRBD1. CDR3 length: 18 amino acids. In germline, CDR1 is SGHVS, CDR2 FQNEAQ. The junction had 8 bases not matched to a gene; V was cut back by 3 bases and J by 0 bases. CDR3 DNA: TGTGCCAGCAGCTTGGACAGGATCGCCCTCTCTGGGGCCAACGTCCTGACTTTC. This codes for CASSLDRIALSGANVLTF.

This sequence joins TRBV10-3 and TRBJ2-1; D possibly matches TRBD1 or TRBD2 (5 bases each). The V gene lost 6 bases and the J gene lost 9 bases, with 21 bases spanning the gap. This CDR3 has 15 residues. Germline CDR1 is ENHRY and CDR2 is SYGVKD. The CDR3 loop is CAIRRMGDPKSEQFF. The CDR3 DNA reads TGTGCCATCAGGCGAATGGGGGACCCGAAGAGTGAGCAGTTCTTC.

V and J are TRBV29-1 and TRBJ2-7, with 11 bases aligning to TRBD1. In germline, CDR1 is SQVTM, CDR2 ANQGSEA. This CDR3 has 17 amino acids. V shed 0 bases and J 6 bases; nucleotides not matched to a gene: 13. The DNA for the CDR3 is TGCAGCGTTGAAGATTTGATTATGGGACAGGGGGGGCTCGAGCAGTACTTC. It translates to CSVEDLIMGQGGLEQYF.

V and J are TRBV5-1 and TRBJ1-1; 7 bases map to TRBD1. The V gene end was trimmed by 4 bases and the J gene end by 1 base; junction bases not matched to a gene: 1. Germline CDR1 reads SGHRS; CDR2 reads YFSETQ. The CDR3 length is 13 residues. CDR3 residues: CASSGDRNTEAFF. The DNA for the CDR3 is TGCGCCAGCAGCGGGGACAGGAACACTGAAGCTTTCTTT. Full variable domain (rest looked up from reference TRBV5-1 and TRBJ1-1): KAGVTQTPRYLIKTRGQQVTLSCSPISGHRSVSWYQQTPGQGLQFLFEYFSETQRNKGNFPGRFSGRQFSNSRSEMNVSTLELGDSALYLCASSGDRNTEAFFGQGTRLTVV.

The chain carries TRBV5-4 and TRBJ2-7; a weak D match, TRBD2 (6 bases). Between the trimmed V and J ends, which lost 4 bases and 0 bases, there was a span of 14 bases. The CDR3 is 15 residues long. CDR1 is SGHNT and CDR2 is YYREEE in the germline V gene (reference sequence). The CDR3 loop reads CASSQIGSPSYEQYF. Here the CDR3 DNA reads TGTGCCAGCAGCCAAATCGGGAGTCCCTCCTACGAGCAGTACTTC.

The chain combines TRBV7-9 with TRBJ1-6; no definite D call. CDR1 is SEHNR and CDR2 is FQNEAQ in the germline V gene (reference sequence). The CDR3 consists of 13 residues. V lost 2 bases to trimming and J lost 10 bases, with 9 bases between them. For the CDR3, the DNA is TGTGCCAGCAGCTTACAGGAAGACTCACCCCTCCACTTT. Translated, it gives CASSLQEDSPLHF.

The chain joins TRBV7-9 to TRBJ1-4; 7 bases fit TRBD1. Germline-derived CDR1 and CDR2 are SEHNR and FQNEAQ (reference sequence). The V segment lost 5 bases and the J segment 4 bases; nucleotides outside the gene matches: 13. This CDR3 spans 17 amino acids. The CDR3 nucleotides are TGTGCCAGCAGCACAGAGGACAGGCCGGGAGTTAATGAAAAACTGTTTTTT. Amino acids: CASSTEDRPGVNEKLFF.